This T cell receptor beta chain appears in the sequencing data of a study of cytomegalovirus exposure and HLA in healthy donors. Study summary: HLA-typed donors were the source of roughly 80 million unique TCRs held in an early data release.

Primers for the PCR totalled 60 Vbeta and 13 Jbeta. Profiling relied on immunoSEQ multiplex PCR, and the TCRdb table lists in-frame clones only, not all of them. Its table lists roughly 200,000 clones. For this clone: The antigen remains unidentified.

Broader study findings: Highest at DRB1 and lowest at HLA-C, TCR association rates differed among HLA loci in a later analysis. TCR beta chains numbering some 160 were designated cytomegalovirus-associated. Within an earlier analysis, most TCR beta V segments proved productive either about 90% or about 30% of the time.

V was cut by 3 bases and J by 1 base, with 12 bases left in between. Germline assignment: CDR1 ENHRY and CDR2 SYGVKD. The CDR3 sequence is 15 residues long. This chain connects TRBV10-3 to TRBJ2-5, with D tentatively TRBD1 (5 bases). Material for sequencing was PBMCs. The TCR comes from a girl aged 2 to 9 in good health and CMV-seropositive. CDR3 sequence (DNA): TGTGCCATCAGTGACCCAGACAGTATCCAAGAGACCCAGTACTTC. This encodes CAISDPDSIQETQYF.